The clone carrying this T cell receptor (beta chain) was counted many times. Its antigen is undetermined. This sample is part of a study of T-cell memory formation after mild COVID-19. Study information: Each donor largely had its own TCR clusters. Study results and caveats: Memory from before infection featured some responding clones, which suggests cross-reactive memory joined. Of the contracting clones, CD4+ ones lay mainly in CM and EM, and CD8+ ones in EMRA.

The CDR3 has 13 amino acids. CDR1 and CDR2 (germline): SGHRS, YFSETQ. The V end was cut by 4 bases, the J end by 4 bases, with 8 bases between. 5'RACE primed at constant segments yielded TCR alpha and TCR beta cDNA libraries bearing sample barcodes and UMIs. TCRdb redid the calling of the 5' RACE reads with MiXCR, one entry per CDR3 protein. The table records approximately 46,000 distinct CDR3 sequences, 9.5% to 15% of them present only once. This receptor was identified in a man younger than 30 who had mild COVID-19 (a few samples of this study predate the infection). Cell type and time point are not known. This chain uses TRBV5-1 with TRBJ2-2, with a weak D call TRBD1 (6 bases). Sequencing was carried out using PBMCs or a T cell subset sorted from them (not recorded which). The CDR3 bases are TGCGCCAGCAGCGTGGACAGCACCGGGGAGCTGTTTTTT. Its protein product is CASSVDSTGELFF.